Following are 2 T cell receptor beta chains from one sample sequenced in a study of blood T cell repertoires in COVID-19. TCRdb's table, derived via immunoSEQ multiplex PCR, lists solely in-frame clones and lacks some. The sample records 150,000 to 200,000 clones, 80% to 85% being singletons. The specimen sequenced was peripheral blood. The source of these receptors is a human donor with acute or convalescent COVID-19. The donor label of this sample is uncertain.

The gene calls are TRBV18 and TRBJ2-7; 9 bases fit TRBD1. The ends lost 2 bases at V and 4 bases at J; junction bases unmatched: 3. The CDR3 covers 14 residues. The V gene's germline CDR1 is KGHSH and CDR2 LQKENI. CDR3 residues: CASSPGTGSYEQYF. CDR3 DNA: TGTGCCAGCTCACCAGGGACAGGGTCGTACGAGCAGTACTTC. The full variable domain, in which reference TRBV18 and TRBJ2-7 provide the parts outside the CDR3, is NAGVMQNPRHLVRRRGQEARLRCSPMKGHSHVYWYRQLPEEGLKFMVYLQKENIIDESGMPKERFSAEFPKEGPSILRIQQVVRGDSAAYFCASSPGTGSYEQYFGPGTRLTVT.

The chain employs TRBV4-2 and TRBJ2-1; tentative D call: TRBD1 (7 bases). Trimming took 4 bases from V and 8 from J, leaving 21 bases between them. CDR1 and CDR2 from the germline V gene are LGHNA and YNFKEQ. CDR3 size: 16 residues. The CDR3 region has the DNA TGTGCCAGCAGCCGCCCATACAGGGGAGGAGGCGATGAGCAGTTCTTC. Translated, it gives CASSRPYRGGGDEQFF.